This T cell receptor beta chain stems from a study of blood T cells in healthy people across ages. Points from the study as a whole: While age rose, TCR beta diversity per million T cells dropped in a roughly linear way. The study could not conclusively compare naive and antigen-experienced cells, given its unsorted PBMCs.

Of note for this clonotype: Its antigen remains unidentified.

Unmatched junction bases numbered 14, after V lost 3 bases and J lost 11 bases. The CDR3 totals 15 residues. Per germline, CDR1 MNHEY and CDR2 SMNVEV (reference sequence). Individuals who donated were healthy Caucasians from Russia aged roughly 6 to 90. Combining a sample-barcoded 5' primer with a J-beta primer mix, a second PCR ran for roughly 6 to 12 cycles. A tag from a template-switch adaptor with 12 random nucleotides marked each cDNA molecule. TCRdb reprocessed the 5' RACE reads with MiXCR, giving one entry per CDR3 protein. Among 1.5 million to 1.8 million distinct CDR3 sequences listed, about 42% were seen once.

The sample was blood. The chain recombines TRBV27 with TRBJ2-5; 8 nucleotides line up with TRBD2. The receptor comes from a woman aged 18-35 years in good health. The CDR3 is CASSFGGLGLHEQYF. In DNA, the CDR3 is TGTGCCAGCAGTTTTGGGGGACTAGGTCTCCATGAGCAGTACTTC.